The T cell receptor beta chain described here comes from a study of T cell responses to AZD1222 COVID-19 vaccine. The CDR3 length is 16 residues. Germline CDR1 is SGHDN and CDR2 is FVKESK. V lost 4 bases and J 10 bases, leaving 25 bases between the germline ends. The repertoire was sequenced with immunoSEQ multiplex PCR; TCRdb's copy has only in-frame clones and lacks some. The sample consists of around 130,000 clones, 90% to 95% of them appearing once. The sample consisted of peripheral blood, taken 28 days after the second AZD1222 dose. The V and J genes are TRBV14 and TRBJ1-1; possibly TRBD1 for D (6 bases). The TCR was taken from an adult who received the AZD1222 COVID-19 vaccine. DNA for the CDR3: TGTGCCAGCAGCCGACCTCTGGGGGGCCCACAGGGTGGAGCTTTCTTT. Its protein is CASSRPLGGPQGGAFF. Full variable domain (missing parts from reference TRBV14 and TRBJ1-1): EAGVTQFPSHSVIEKGQTVTLRCDPISGHDNLYWYRRVMGKEIKFLLHFVKESKQDESGMPNNRFLAERTGGTYSTLKVQPAELEDSGVYFCASSRPLGGPQGGAFFGQGTRLTVV.